This passage covers 7 T cell receptor beta chains from one sample sequenced in a study of spatial heterogeneity in lung cancer. TCRdb re-called the 5' RACE reads through MiXCR, storing one row per CDR3 protein. Among 30,000 to 40,000 distinct CDR3 sequences, about 7.9% were seen once, and the ten largest hold 9.4%. The time point was: blood at routine non-recurrence follow-up after resection. The input for sequencing was PBMCs, taken at follow-up. These TCRs come from a male donor with early-stage non-small cell lung cancer.

This clonotype was seen many times. The chain combines TRBV10-1 with TRBJ2-3, with D maybe TRBD2 (6 bases). Germline CDR1 reads WNHNN; CDR2 reads SYGVQD (reference sequence). V was cut by 4 bases and J by 6 bases, with 11 bases left in between. This CDR3 has 13 amino acids. In nucleotides, the CDR3 is TGCGCCAGCAGTGTTCAGGGAGGCGATACGCAGTATTTT. Translation: CASSVQGGDTQYF.

There are many counts of this clonotype. Here the CDR3 DNA reads TGTGCCAGTAGTATAATTTGGGACACCACCCTGCGCAATCAGCCCCAGCATTTT. Translation: CASSIIWDTTLRNQPQHF. This chain connects TRBV19 to TRBJ1-5; a weak D match, TRBD1 (6 bases). This CDR3 spans 18 amino acids. V lost 2 bases and J 2 bases, leaving 19 bases between the germline ends. Germline CDR1 and CDR2: LNHDA and SQIVND (reference sequence).

This clonotype appeared many times. J is TRBJ1-2 and V is TRBV12-3 or TRBV12-4; D is perhaps TRBD1 (6 bases). The V gene lost 2 bases and the J gene lost 7 bases, with 11 bases spanning the gap. The CDR3 length is 13 residues. CDR3 sequence reads: CASSLNTGSGYTF. CDR3 DNA: TGTGCCAGCAGTTTAAATACAGGGAGTGGCTACACCTTC.

This clonotype was found many times. The rearrangement uses TRBV27 and TRBJ1-6, with D hard to call. Trimming left V 3 bases short and J 13 bases short, with 25 bases between. The CDR3 has 17 residues. CDR1 and CDR2 (germline): MNHEY, SMNVEV (reference sequence). The CDR3 region is CASSFGGSSVSVLPLHF. CDR3 nucleotide sequence: TGTGCCAGCAGTTTTGGTGGCAGCTCAGTTTCAGTACTTCCCCTCCACTTT.

The rearrangement joins TRBV20-1 to TRBJ2-1, with D possibly TRBD1 on 6 matching bases. Germline V lookup: CDR1 DFQATT, CDR2 SNEGSKA (reference sequence). This CDR3 has 12 residues. CDR3 bases: TGCAGCTGGCCCAGGGGAGACGATGAGCAGTTCTTC. Amino acid sequence: CSWPRGDDEQFF.

This clonotype was detected ten times or more. This chain uses TRBV29-1 with TRBJ2-5; 8 nucleotides agree with TRBD1. The CDR3 has 14 amino acids. J gave up 4 bases and V 6 bases, and 10 bases lay outside the gene matches. Germline CDR1 reads SQVTM; CDR2 reads ANQGSEA. Here the CDR3 reads CSVGQGQVTETQYF. CDR3 coding DNA: TGCAGCGTAGGGCAGGGACAGGTCACAGAGACCCAGTACTTC.

This clonotype was recorded at least ten times. The chain carries TRBV19 and TRBJ2-3; D is uncertain. The CDR3 totals 14 residues. Trimming removed 8 bases at V and 2 bases at J, with 14 bases between. Germline values: CDR1 LNHDA, CDR2 SQIVND (reference sequence). The DNA for the CDR3 is TGTGCCAGTGGCCGGCAGACCTTCACAGATACGCAGTATTTT. It translates to CASGRQTFTDTQYF.